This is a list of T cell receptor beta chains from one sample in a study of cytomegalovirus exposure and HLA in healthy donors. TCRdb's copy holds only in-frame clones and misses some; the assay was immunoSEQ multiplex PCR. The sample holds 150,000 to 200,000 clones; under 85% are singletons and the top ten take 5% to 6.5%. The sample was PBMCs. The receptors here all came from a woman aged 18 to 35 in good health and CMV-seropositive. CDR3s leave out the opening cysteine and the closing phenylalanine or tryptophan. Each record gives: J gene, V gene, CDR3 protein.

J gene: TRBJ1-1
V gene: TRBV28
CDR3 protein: ASSPLPLIEAF

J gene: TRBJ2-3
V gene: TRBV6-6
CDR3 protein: ASIAAGLTDTQY

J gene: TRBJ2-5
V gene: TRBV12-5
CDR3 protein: ASVGQGRETQY

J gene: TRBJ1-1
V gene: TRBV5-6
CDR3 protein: ASSLGGRTEAF

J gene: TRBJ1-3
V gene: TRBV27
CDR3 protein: ASSPTLQGASGNTIY

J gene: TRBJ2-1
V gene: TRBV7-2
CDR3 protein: ASSFESGGYNEQF

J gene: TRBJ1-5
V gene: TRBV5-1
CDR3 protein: ASTFPRTNNQPQH

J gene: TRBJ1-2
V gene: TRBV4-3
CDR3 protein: ASSPSQGSYGYT

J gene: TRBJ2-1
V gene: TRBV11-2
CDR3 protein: ASSRRDYQF

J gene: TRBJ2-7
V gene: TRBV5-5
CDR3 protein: ASSLGLADYEQY

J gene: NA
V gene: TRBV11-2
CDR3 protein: ASSSTGSEQY

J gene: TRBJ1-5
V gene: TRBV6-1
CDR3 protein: ASSDTGGSNQPQH

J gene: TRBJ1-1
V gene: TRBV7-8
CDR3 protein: ASEQGQGASEAF

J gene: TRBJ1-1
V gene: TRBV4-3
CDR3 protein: ASSQELPVPEAF

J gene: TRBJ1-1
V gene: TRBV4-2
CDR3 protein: ASSPSGTNQGTEAF

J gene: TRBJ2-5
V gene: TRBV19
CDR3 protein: ASSAGAGETQY

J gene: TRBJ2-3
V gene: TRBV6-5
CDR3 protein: ASSYAQDTDTQY

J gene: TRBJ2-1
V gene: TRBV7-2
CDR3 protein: ASSLGEQGSNEQF

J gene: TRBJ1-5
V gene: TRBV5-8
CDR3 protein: ASSLQGWDQPQH

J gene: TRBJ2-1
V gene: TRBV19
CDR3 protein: ASSKQVHQYDNEQF

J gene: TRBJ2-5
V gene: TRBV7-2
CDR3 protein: ASSRSNRETQY

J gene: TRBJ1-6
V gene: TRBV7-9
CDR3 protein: ASSLARVENSPLH

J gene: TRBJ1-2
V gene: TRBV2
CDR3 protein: ASSQDRGSYGYT

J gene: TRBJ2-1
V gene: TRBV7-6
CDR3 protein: ASSLYEGGEQF

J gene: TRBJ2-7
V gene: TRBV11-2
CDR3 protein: ASSRIRRPYEQY

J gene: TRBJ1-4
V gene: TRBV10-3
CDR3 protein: AISEVAGGQSEKLF

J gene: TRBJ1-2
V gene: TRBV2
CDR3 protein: ASSEGQTYGYT

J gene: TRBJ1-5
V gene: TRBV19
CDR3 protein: ASSTWTGHNQPQH

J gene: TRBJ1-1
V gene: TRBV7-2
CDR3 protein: ASSLTTGGTEAF

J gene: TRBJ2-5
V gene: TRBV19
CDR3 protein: ASSTRTSGGQETQY

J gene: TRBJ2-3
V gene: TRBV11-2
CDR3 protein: ASSLDRADTQY

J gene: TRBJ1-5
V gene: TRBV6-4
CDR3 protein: ASSVGGGGNQPQH

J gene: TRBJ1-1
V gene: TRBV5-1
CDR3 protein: ASSLASGGYGMAEAF

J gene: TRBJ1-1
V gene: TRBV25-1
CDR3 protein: ASSNFPGGAF

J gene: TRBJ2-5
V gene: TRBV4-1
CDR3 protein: ASSHKGGRETQY

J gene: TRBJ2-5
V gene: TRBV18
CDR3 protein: ATTGLVQETQY

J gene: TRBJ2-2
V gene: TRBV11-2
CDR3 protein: ASSLSGGASGELF

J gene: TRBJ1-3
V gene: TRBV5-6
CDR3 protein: ASSLRQATIY

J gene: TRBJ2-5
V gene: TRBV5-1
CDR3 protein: ASSPYYADSSKTQY

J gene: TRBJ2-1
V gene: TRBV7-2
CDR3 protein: ASSLNSADEQF

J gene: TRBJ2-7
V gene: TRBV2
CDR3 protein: ASITAGGELGEQY

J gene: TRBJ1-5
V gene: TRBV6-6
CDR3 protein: ASSDRGGNQPQH

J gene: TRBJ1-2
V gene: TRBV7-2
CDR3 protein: ASSLAPDRKVYGYT

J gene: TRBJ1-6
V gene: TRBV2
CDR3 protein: ASTEDSPNSPLH

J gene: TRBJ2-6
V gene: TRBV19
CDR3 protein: ASRTGTGFPGANVLT